A selection of T cell receptor beta chains follows, all from one sample in a study of OX40 agonist ivuxolimab in advanced cancers. Repertoires were generated with immunoSEQ multiplex PCR, while TCRdb's copy carries only in-frame clones and drops some. This table holds some 60,000 clones, under 95% found once. This specimen was CD4+ or CD8+ T cells sorted from blood, taken in a trial of the OX40 agonist ivuxolimab. Receptors originate from an adult with an advanced solid tumor such as melanoma, head and neck, liver or kidney cancer. Each CDR3 is given with its conserved first and last residue. The D gene is left open where the match is weak. A clone size is listed for some rows: how often the clone was seen (once, few, many), or a class if it is expanded.

j_call d_call clone_size v_call cdr3_aa cdr3_nt
TRBJ1-2 . . TRBV6-5 CASRETGGGYGYTF TGTGCCAGCAGGGAGACGGGCGGGGGGTATGGCTACACCTTC
TRBJ2-7 . . TRBV27 CASSHGPTGTTYEQYF TGTGCCAGCAGCCACGGACCGACAGGGACTACCTACGAGCAGTACTTC
TRBJ1-5 TRBD1 medium-sized TRBV7-6 CASSPRTGGGQPQHF TGTGCCAGCAGCCCTAGGACAGGGGGCGGTCAGCCCCAGCATTTT
TRBJ1-4 . . TRBV5-4 CASTSRGANEKLFF TGTGCCAGCACCTCCCGGGGAGCTAATGAAAAACTGTTTTTT
TRBJ1-2 . . TRBV7-9 CASGKGHFNYGYTF TGTGCCAGCGGCAAGGGACACTTTAACTATGGCTACACCTTC
TRBJ2-7 TRBD1 . TRBV28 CALRGRSNEQYF TGTGCCTTGAGGGGGCGCTCCAACGAGCAGTACTTC
TRBJ1-3 TRBD1 . TRBV7-8 CASSLVAGGLGNTIYF TGTGCCAGCAGCTTAGTGGCAGGGGGGCTAGGAAACACCATATATTTT
TRBJ1-5 . . TRBV4-2 CASSQGLYYQPQHF TGTGCCAGCAGCCAAGGTCTGTATTATCAGCCCCAGCATTTT
TRBJ1-2 TRBD1 . TRBV6-6 CASRTGTNYGYTF TGTGCCAGCAGGACAGGGACTAACTATGGCTACACCTTC
TRBJ1-2 TRBD1 . TRBV7-9 CASSFPDRAYGYTF TGTGCCAGCAGCTTTCCCGACAGGGCCTATGGCTACACCTTC
TRBJ2-1 . . TRBV7-2 CASGGGRPNEQFF TGTGCCAGCGGGGGTGGGAGACCGAATGAGCAGTTCTTC
TRBJ2-3 . . TRBV4-3 CASSQVRAGDTQYF TGCGCCAGCAGCCAAGTGAGAGCGGGCGATACGCAGTATTTT
TRBJ1-4 . . TRBV15 CATSREGRTNEKLFF TGTGCCACCAGCAGAGAGGGACGGACTAATGAAAAACTGTTTTTT
TRBJ1-1 . . TRBV11-2 CASSLGGGGDTEAFF TGTGCCAGCAGCTTAGGTGGAGGGGGAGACACTGAAGCTTTCTTT
TRBJ2-5 . . TRBV4-2 CASSPRDGPQETQYF TGTGCCAGCAGCCCCCGGGACGGACCTCAAGAGACCCAGTACTTC
TRBJ1-2 . . TRBV7-2 CASSLAQGGRFYGYTF TGTGCCAGCAGCTTAGCGCAAGGGGGGCGGTTCTATGGCTACACCTTC
TRBJ2-2 TRBD1 . TRBV9 CASSKRQGQNTGELFF TGTGCCAGCAGCAAGCGACAGGGCCAGAACACCGGGGAGCTGTTTTTT
TRBJ2-6 . . TRBV11-3 CASEPSEGSGANVLTF TGTGCCAGCGAACCCTCCGAGGGCTCTGGGGCCAACGTCCTGACTTTC
TRBJ2-7 TRBD2 . TRBV28 CASKTSGAPYEQYF TGTGCCAGCAAAACAAGCGGGGCCCCCTACGAGCAGTACTTC
TRBJ2-7 . . TRBV9 CASSVVVGAEQYF TGTGCCAGCAGCGTAGTTGTGGGGGCCGAGCAGTACTTC
TRBJ2-1 . . TRBV5-4 CASSPITYNEQFF TGTGCCAGCAGCCCCATAACCTACAATGAGCAGTTCTTC
TRBJ2-5 . . TRBV29-1 CSVEDLGEETQYF TGCAGCGTTGAAGATCTGGGGGAAGAGACCCAGTACTTC
TRBJ2-3 TRBD2 . TRBV28 CASSLAGATDTQYF TGTGCCAGCAGTTTAGCGGGAGCCACAGATACGCAGTATTTT
TRBJ1-4 . . TRBV18 CASSPPRATNEKLFF TGTGCCAGCTCACCACCCCGGGCAACTAATGAAAAACTGTTTTTT
TRBJ2-3 . . TRBV7-2 CASSLVSSYTDTQYF TGTGCCAGCAGCTTAGTTTCTTCCTACACAGATACGCAGTATTTT
TRBJ1-3 . once TRBV28 CASSSKSSGNTIYF TGTGCCAGCAGCAGCAAGAGCTCTGGAAACACCATATATTTT
TRBJ1-3 TRBD1 . TRBV7-2 CASSPRTGLNRNTIYF TGTGCCAGCAGCCCCAGGACAGGGTTGAATAGAAACACCATATATTTT
TRBJ1-1 . . TRBV6-5 CASSSPRATNTEAFF TGTGCCAGCAGTTCACCCCGGGCAACGAACACTGAAGCTTTCTTT
TRBJ2-3 . . TRBV2 CASTDSLNTQYF TGTGCCAGCACTGACAGTCTAAATACGCAGTATTTT